One sample yielded the 10 T cell receptor beta chains listed below, sequenced in a study of blood T cell repertoires in COVID-19. The repertoire was sequenced with immunoSEQ multiplex PCR; TCRdb's copy has only in-frame clones and lacks some. This sample yields just under 150,000 clones, of which roughly 84% are seen a single time; under 5.5% belongs to the top ten. Sequences were obtained from peripheral blood. These receptors came from a human donor in a cohort sampled during active COVID-19.

CDR3 in amino acids: CASSEVEQGYEQYF. CDR3 coding DNA: TGTGCCAGCAGTGAAGTGGAACAGGGCTACGAGCAGTACTTC. The rearrangement links TRBV6-1 to TRBJ2-7, with D maybe TRBD1 (6 bases). Trimming shortened V by 1 base and J by 3 bases, and 10 bases separated the two germline ends. The germline V gene encodes CDR1 MNHNS and CDR2 SASEGT. The length of the CDR3 is 14 residues.

This chain connects TRBV30 to TRBJ1-2; 7 nucleotides align to TRBD1. CDR1 GTSNPN and CDR2 SVGIG come from the germline V gene (reference sequence). V shed 5 bases, J shed 7 bases, and the junction held 7 bases outside the gene matches. The CDR3 is 12 amino acids. CDR3 in amino acids: CAWAETGPGYTF. The DNA of the CDR3 is TGTGCCTGGGCCGAGACAGGGCCTGGCTACACCTTC.

This chain joins TRBV18 and TRBJ1-1; D is unresolved. The V gene's germline CDR1 is KGHSH and CDR2 LQKENI. The ends were cut back, 2 bases at V and 1 base at J, with 11 bases in the middle. CDR3 length: 15 amino acids. In DNA, the CDR3 is TGTGCCAGCTCACCAAGCCAGGAATCGAACACTGAAGCTTTCTTT. Its protein product is CASSPSQESNTEAFF.

The V call is TRBV19, the J call TRBJ1-5; 8 nucleotides align to TRBD1. Germline V lookup: CDR1 LNHDA, CDR2 SQIVND (reference sequence). The CDR3 totals 13 residues. The junction had 4 bases not matched to a gene; V was cut back by 6 bases and J by 6 bases. CDR3 region: CASRDRVGQPQHF. The CDR3 region has the DNA TGTGCCAGTAGGGACAGGGTCGGTCAGCCCCAGCATTTT.

The rearrangement joins TRBV6-4 to TRBJ2-1; no clear D. Germline CDR1 reads MRHNA; CDR2 reads SNTAGT. V shed 6 bases and J shed 6 bases, with 12 bases lying between them. This CDR3 has 13 amino acids. This CDR3 is CASSPRDSNEQFF. The CDR3 DNA follows: TGTGCCAGCAGCCCTAGAGACTCCAATGAGCAGTTCTTC.

This chain joins TRBV11-2 and TRBJ1-4; D may be TRBD1 (6 bases). Germline lookup yields CDR1 SGHAT and CDR2 FQNNGV. The CDR3 length is 13 residues. Trimming cost V 5 bases and J 14 bases, with 18 bases left between them. The CDR3 spells CASSRDTGVSLFF. The CDR3 DNA follows: TGTGCCAGCAGCCGGGACACAGGAGTGTCGCTGTTTTTT.

This clone showed up just once. The chain uses TRBV11-3 and TRBJ1-1; D gene ambiguous. This CDR3 is built from 12 residues. Germline CDR1 SGHNT, CDR2 YENEEA. Trimming took 0 bases from V and 12 from J, leaving 11 bases between them. The CDR3 bases are TGTGCCAGCAGCTTAGAGGTGGGCCCCCCTTTCTTT. Protein sequence: CASSLEVGPPFF.

The V and J genes are TRBV4-2 and TRBJ1-2; TRBD1 matches 10 bases. This CDR3 comprises 15 residues. J gave up 6 bases and V 0 bases, and 4 bases lay outside the gene matches. Germline CDR1 and CDR2: LGHNA and YNFKEQ. CDR3 protein: CASSQDQDRGNGYTF. CDR3 coding DNA: TGTGCCAGCAGCCAAGATCAGGACAGGGGGAATGGCTACACCTTC.

The rearrangement uses TRBV6-6 and TRBJ1-6; a possible D gene is TRBD1 (6 bases). V gave up 5 bases and J gave up 9 bases, with 20 bases separating them. The CDR3 extends over 16 amino acids. Germline lookup yields CDR1 MNHNY and CDR2 SVGAGI (reference sequence). The CDR3 sequence is CASSRRDTVSGSPLHF. The CDR3, as DNA: TGTGCCAGCAGTCGACGGGACACAGTCTCAGGTTCACCCCTCCACTTT.

The chain uses TRBV7-2 and TRBJ1-1; no reliable D call. The germline gives CDR1 SGHTA, CDR2 FQGNSA. The CDR3 has 13 residues. The germline V and J ends were trimmed by 11 bases and 4 bases, with 17 bases remaining between them. The CDR3 DNA is TGTGCCGCGGGGTGGGGTGGATCCACTGAAGCTTTCTTT. Amino acids: CAAGWGGSTEAFF.